The present T cell receptor (beta chain) was sequenced within a study of T-cell reconstitution after alpha-beta-depleted transplantation in children. Study-wide findings and caveats: Surviving recipient cells, namely T cells and thymic progenitors, were the source of high day-60 TCRbeta diversity in some patients. Newly made T cells mostly supplied T-cell counts and diversity one year after transplant. In patients about two months after transplant, alpha-beta T cells reportedly arose from several hundred expanded graft clones.

This clonotype has at least ten counts. Antigen specificity is unknown. It was with unique molecular identifiers that the TCRbeta library was prepared. From the PCR reads, TCRdb called clonotypes with MiXCR, one entry per CDR3 protein. The top ten hold 2% to 2.5% of the sample, which has 400,000 to 550,000 distinct CDR3 sequences, about 10% seen once. The material was PBMCs, obtained before TCRalphabeta/CD19-depleted stem cell transplant. The origin of this receptor is a child aged 2-15 years with inherited bone marrow failure, due to receive a stem cell transplant.

The DNA of the CDR3 is TGTGCCAGCAGCGCAGAAGCGGGAGGGTTCTACAATGAGCAGTTCTTC. It yields the protein CASSAEAGGFYNEQFF. The chain has TRBV9 and TRBJ2-1, with 10 bases lining up with TRBD2. Germline values: CDR1 SGDLS, CDR2 YYNGEE. The CDR3 loop spans 16 amino acids. Trimming took 3 bases from V and 3 from J; bases not matched to a gene: 6.